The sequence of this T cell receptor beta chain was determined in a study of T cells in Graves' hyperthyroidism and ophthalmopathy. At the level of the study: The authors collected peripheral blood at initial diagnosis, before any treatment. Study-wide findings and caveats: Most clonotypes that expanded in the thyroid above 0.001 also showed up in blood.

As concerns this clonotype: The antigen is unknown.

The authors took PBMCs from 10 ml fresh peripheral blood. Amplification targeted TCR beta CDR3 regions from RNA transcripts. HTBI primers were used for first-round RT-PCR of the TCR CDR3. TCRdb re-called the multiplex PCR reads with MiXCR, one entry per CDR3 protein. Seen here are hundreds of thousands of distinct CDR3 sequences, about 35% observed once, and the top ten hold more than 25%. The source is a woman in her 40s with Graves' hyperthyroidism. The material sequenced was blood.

The CDR3 spells CASSHREGSDQPQHF. DNA for the CDR3: TGTGCCAGCAGCCACCGGGAAGGAAGCGATCAGCCCCAGCATTTT. The V and J genes are TRBV9 and TRBJ1-5; D uncertain. CDR1 is SGDLS and CDR2 is YYNGEE in the germline V gene. The CDR3 loop spans 15 amino acids. V was pared by 4 bases and J by 5 bases, with 16 bases between.